This T cell receptor (beta chain) was captured by sequencing in a study of early T cells in non-severe SARS-CoV-2 infection. Trimming removed 3 bases from V and 4 bases from J; junction bases left unmatched: 8. The germline V gene has CDR1 DFQATT and CDR2 SNEGSKA (reference sequence). The CDR3 contains 15 residues. TCRdb re-derived calls from the 5' RACE reads in MiXCR, one entry per CDR3 protein. Of around 44,000 distinct CDR3 sequences listed, approximately 9.4% are singletons. This clonotype was detected many times. The genes are TRBV20-1 and TRBJ2-7; TRBD2 aligns across 11 bases. The sequenced sample was whole blood. The clonotype was recovered from an adult who was a healthcare worker with PCR-confirmed SARS-CoV-2 infection or an uninfected control (not recorded which). The DNA of the CDR3 is TGCAGTGCTAGGCCCACTAGCGGGAGTTGGTACGAGCAGTACTTC. The encoded protein is CSARPTSGSWYEQYF.